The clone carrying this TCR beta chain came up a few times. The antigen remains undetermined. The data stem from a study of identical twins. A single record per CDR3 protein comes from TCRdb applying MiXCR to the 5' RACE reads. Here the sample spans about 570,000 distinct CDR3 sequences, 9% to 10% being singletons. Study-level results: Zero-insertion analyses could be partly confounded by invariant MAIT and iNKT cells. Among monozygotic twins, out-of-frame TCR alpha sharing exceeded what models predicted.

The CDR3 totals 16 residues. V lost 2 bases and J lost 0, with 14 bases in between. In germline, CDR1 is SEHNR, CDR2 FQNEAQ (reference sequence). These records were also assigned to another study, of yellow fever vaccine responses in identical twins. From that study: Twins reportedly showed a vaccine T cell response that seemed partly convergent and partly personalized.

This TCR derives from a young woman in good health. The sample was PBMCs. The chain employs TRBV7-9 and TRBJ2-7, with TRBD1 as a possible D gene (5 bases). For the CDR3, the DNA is TGTGCCAGCAGCTTATCCTTCGGACACCGCTCCTACGAGCAGTACTTC. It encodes CASSLSFGHRSYEQYF.